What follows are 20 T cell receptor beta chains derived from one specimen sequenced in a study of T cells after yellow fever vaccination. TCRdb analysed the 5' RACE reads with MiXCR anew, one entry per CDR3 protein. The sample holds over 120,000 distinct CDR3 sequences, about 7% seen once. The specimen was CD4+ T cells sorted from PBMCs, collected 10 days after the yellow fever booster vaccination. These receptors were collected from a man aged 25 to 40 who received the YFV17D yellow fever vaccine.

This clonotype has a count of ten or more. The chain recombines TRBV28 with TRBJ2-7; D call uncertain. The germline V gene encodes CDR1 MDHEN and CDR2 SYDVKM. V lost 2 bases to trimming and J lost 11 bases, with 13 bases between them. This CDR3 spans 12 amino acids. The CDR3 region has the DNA TGTGCCAGCAGTTTAACACTGGGGATTGAGTACTTC. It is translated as CASSLTLGIEYF.

CDR3 sequence: CASSSIQGLAAEQFF. The CDR3 DNA reads as TGTGCCAGCAGCTCGATCCAGGGACTAGCGGCTGAGCAGTTCTTC. The J gene is TRBJ2-1, the V gene TRBV5-4, with 11 bases fitting TRBD2. This CDR3 region has 15 residues. Trimming took 3 bases from V and 9 from J; bases not matched to a gene: 8. Germline CDR1 is SGHNT and CDR2 is YYREEE (reference sequence).

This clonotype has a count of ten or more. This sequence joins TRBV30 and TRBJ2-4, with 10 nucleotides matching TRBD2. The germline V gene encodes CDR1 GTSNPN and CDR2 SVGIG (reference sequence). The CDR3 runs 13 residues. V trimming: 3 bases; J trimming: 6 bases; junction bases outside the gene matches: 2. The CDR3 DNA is TGTGCCTGGAGCGGACTAGCGGTAAACATTCAGTACTTC. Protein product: CAWSGLAVNIQYF. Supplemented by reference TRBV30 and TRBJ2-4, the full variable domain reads SQTIHQWPATLVQPVGSPLSLECTVEGTSNPNLYWYRQAAGRGLQLLFYSVGIGQISSEVPQNLSASRPQDRQFILSSKKLLLSDSGFYLCAWSGLAVNIQYFGAGTRLSVL.

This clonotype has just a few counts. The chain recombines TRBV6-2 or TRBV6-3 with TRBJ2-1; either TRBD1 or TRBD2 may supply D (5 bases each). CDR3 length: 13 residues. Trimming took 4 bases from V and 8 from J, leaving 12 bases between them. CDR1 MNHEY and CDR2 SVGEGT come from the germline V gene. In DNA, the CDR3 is TGTGCCAGCAGTTTGGGGGAAGGCGATGAGCAGTTCTTC. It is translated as CASSLGEGDEQFF.

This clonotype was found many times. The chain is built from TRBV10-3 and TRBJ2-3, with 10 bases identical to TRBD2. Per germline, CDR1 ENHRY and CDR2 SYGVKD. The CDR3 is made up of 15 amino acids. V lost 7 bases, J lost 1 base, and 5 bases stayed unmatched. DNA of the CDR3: TGTGCCATCAAGGTCGGGACTAGCGGCACAGATACGCAGTATTTT. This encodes CAIKVGTSGTDTQYF.

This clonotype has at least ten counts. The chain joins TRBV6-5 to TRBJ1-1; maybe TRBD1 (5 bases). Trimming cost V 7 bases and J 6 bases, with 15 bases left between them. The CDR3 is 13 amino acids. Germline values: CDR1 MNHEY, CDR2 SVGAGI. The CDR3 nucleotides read TGTGCCAGCACCGTTACACAAGGGGCTGAAGCTTTCTTT. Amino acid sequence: CASTVTQGAEAFF.

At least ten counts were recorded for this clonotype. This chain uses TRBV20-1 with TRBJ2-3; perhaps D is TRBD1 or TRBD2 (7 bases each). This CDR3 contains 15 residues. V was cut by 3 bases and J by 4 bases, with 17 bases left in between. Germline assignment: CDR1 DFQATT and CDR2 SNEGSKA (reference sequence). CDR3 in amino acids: CSASWAGGGPDTQYF. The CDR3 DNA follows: TGCAGTGCTAGTTGGGCAGGGGGGGGCCCAGATACGCAGTATTTT.

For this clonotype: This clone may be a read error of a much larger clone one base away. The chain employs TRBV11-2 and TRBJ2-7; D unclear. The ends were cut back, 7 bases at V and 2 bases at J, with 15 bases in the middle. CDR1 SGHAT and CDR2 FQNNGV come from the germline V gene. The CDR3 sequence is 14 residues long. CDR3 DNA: TGTGCCAGCACCTCAGAGACATGCCCCTACGAGCAGTACTTC. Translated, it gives CASTSETCPYEQYF.

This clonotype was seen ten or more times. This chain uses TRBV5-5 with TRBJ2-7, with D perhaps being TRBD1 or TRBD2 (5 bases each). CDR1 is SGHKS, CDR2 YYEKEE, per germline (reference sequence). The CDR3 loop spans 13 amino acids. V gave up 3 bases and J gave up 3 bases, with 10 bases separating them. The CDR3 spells CASSWERGYEQYF. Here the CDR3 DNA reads TGTGCCAGCAGCTGGGAGAGGGGCTACGAGCAGTACTTC. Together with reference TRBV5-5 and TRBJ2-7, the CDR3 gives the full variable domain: DAGVTQSPTHLIKTRGQQVTLRCSPISGHKSVSWYQQVLGQGPQFIFQYYEKEERGRGNFPDRFSARQFPNYSSELNVNALLLGDSALYLCASSWERGYEQYFGPGTRLTVT.

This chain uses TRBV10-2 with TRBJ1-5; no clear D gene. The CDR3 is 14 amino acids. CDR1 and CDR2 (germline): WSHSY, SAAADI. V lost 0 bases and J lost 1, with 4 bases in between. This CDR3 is CASSESKSNQPQHF. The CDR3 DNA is TGCGCCAGCAGTGAGTCGAAAAGCAATCAGCCCCAGCATTTT.

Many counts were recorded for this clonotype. The chain's CDR3 is CSANPSGRVKNIQYF. For the CDR3, the DNA is TGCAGTGCTAACCCCTCGGGGAGGGTAAAAAACATTCAGTACTTC. The J gene is TRBJ2-4, the V gene TRBV20-1; TRBD2 matches at 7 bases. The junction had 10 bases not matched to a gene; V was cut back by 4 bases and J by 4 bases. The length of the CDR3 is 15 residues. Per the germline V gene, CDR1 is DFQATT and CDR2 is SNEGSKA (reference sequence).

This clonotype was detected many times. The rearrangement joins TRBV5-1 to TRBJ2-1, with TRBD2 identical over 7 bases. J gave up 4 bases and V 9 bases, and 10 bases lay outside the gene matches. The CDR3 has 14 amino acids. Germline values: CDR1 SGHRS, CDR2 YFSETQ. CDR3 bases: TGCGCCACCAGTCCGGGACTACGTTACAATGAGCAGTTCTTC. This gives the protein CATSPGLRYNEQFF.

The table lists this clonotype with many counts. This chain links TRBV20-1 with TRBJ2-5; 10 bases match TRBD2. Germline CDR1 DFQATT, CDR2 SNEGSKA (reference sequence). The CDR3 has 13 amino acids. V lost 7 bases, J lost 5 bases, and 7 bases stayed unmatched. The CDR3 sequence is CSVVAGGMETQYF. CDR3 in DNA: TGCAGTGTCGTAGCGGGAGGAATGGAGACCCAGTACTTC.

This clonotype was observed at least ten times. The CDR3 is CASSPGYGPSREQYF. The CDR3 nucleotides read TGCGCCAGCAGCCCAGGGTACGGCCCGTCTCGGGAGCAGTACTTC. The chain couples TRBV5-1 to TRBJ2-7; a possible D gene is TRBD1 (5 bases). V lost 4 bases to trimming and J lost 7 bases, with 21 bases between them. Germline CDR1 is SGHRS and CDR2 is YFSETQ. The CDR3 spans 15 residues.

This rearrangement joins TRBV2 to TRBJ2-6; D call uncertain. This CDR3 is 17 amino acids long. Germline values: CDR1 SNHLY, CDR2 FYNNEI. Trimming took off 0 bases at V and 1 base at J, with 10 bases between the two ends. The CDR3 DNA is TGTGCCAGCAGTGAAGCCGGGTATCCTTCTGGGGCCAACGTCCTGACTTTC. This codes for CASSEAGYPSGANVLTF.

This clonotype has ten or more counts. CDR3 loop: CATSDSPWDEQFF. For the CDR3, the DNA is TGTGCCACCAGTGATTCTCCCTGGGATGAGCAGTTCTTC. The gene calls are TRBV24-1 and TRBJ2-1; D uncertain. The germline V and J ends were trimmed by 2 bases and 8 bases, with 9 bases remaining between them. Germline V CDR1 and CDR2: KGHDR, SFDVKD. The CDR3 loop spans 13 amino acids.

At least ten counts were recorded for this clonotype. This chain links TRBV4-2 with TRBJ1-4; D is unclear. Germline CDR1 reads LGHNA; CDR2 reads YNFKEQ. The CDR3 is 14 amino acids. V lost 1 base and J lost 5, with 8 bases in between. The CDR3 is CASSQGGLNEKLFF. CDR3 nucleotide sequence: TGTGCCAGCAGCCAAGGAGGACTAAATGAAAAACTGTTTTTT.

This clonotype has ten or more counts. CDR3 nucleotide sequence: TGTGCCACCAGTGGCCCGTCCGGGACAGGGAGAGCCGGGGAGCTGTTTTTT. Translating it yields CATSGPSGTGRAGELFF. The gene calls are TRBV24-1 and TRBJ2-2, with TRBD1 matching over 9 bases. CDR3 length equals 17 residues. V lost 5 bases, J lost 6 bases, and 12 bases stayed unmatched. The germline V gene encodes CDR1 KGHDR and CDR2 SFDVKD.

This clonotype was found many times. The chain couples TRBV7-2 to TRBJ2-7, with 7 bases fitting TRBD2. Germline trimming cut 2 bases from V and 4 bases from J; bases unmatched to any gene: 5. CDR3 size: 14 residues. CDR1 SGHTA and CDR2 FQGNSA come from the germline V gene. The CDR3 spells CASSLRGSGYEQYF. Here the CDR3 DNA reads TGTGCCAGCAGCTTACGCGGGAGTGGGTACGAGCAGTACTTC.

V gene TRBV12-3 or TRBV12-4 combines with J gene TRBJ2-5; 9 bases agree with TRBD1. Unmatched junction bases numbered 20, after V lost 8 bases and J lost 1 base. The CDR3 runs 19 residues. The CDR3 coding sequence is TGTGCCAGCTGTACGTCCCGGGACAGGGCGCTTATTCTCCAAGAGACCCAGTACTTC. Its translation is CASCTSRDRALILQETQYF.